This T cell receptor (beta chain) was recorded in a study of blood T cell repertoires in COVID-19. The CDR3 runs to 14 residues. V lost 6 bases, J lost 4 bases, and 10 bases lay in between. Germline CDR1 and CDR2: MNHEY and SVGAGI. Assay used: immunoSEQ multiplex PCR; TCRdb lists only in-frame clones, some missing. Among approximately 270,000 clones, about 80% were seen once, and the ten largest hold around a sixth. Sequencing was carried out using peripheral blood. The sequence came from a person between 65 and 79 years old with COVID-19, enrolled during active disease. The chain has TRBV6-5 and TRBJ1-6; D ambiguous. This chain's CDR3 is CASRFEQYNSPLHF. In nucleotides, the CDR3 is TGTGCCAGCAGATTCGAACAGTATAATTCACCCCTCCACTTT.